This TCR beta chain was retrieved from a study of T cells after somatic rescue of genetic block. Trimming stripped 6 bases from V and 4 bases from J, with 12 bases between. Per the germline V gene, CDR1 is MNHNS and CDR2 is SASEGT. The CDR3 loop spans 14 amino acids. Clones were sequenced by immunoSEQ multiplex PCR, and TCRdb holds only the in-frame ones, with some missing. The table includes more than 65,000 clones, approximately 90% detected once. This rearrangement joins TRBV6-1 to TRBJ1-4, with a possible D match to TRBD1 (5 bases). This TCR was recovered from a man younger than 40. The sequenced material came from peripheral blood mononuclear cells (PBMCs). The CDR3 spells CASSGDSFNEKLFF. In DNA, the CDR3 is TGTGCCAGCAGCGGGGACTCCTTTAATGAAAAACTGTTTTTT.